The 6 T cell receptor beta chains given below trace back to one sample, sequenced in a study of resident and recirculating memory T cells in vitiligo. Produced via immunoSEQ multiplex PCR; TCRdb's table is partial and in-frame only. The sample holds approximately 69,000 clones; roughly nine tenths are singletons and the top ten take just under 5%. Sequencing was done on a sample of blood. The receptors were sampled from a male donor with vitiligo.

The chain recombines TRBV27 with TRBJ2-3, with 10 bases lining up with TRBD1. Germline V CDR1 and CDR2: MNHEY, SMNVEV (reference sequence). J lost 5 bases, V lost 3 bases, and 5 bases had no gene match. The CDR3 runs to 15 residues. The CDR3 DNA reads TGTGCCAGCAGTTTCGAGACAGGGGGCGAAGATACGCAGTATTTT. Its translation is CASSFETGGEDTQYF.

The chain combines TRBV27 with TRBJ1-3; TRBD1 matches at 11 bases. CDR1 and CDR2 from the germline V gene are MNHEY and SMNVEV (reference sequence). V was pared by 6 bases and J by 0 bases, with 13 bases of the junction left unmatched. This CDR3 has 19 amino acids. This CDR3 is CASSAGQGVVGTSGNTIYF. The CDR3 DNA is TGTGCCAGCAGCGCGGGACAGGGGGTGGTTGGGACCTCTGGAAACACCATATATTTT.

The chain combines TRBV4-1 with TRBJ1-2; no reliable D call. Germline V CDR1 and CDR2: MGHRA, YSYEKL. Trimming removed 1 base at V and 11 bases at J, with 11 bases between. CDR3 length: 12 amino acids. The CDR3 DNA reads TGCGCCAGCAGCCAAGGGCTAGGAGGGTACACCTTC. This translates into CASSQGLGGYTF.

The V call is TRBV2, the J call TRBJ2-1; a weak D match, TRBD1 (5 bases). Germline V gene sequence: CDR1 SNHLY, CDR2 FYNNEI. The CDR3 sequence is 15 residues long. Trimming took off 4 bases at V and 2 bases at J, with 12 bases between the two ends. The CDR3 DNA is TGTGCCAGCAGTGTAGGGCAGGGCCCCTACAATGAGCAGTTCTTC. Protein product: CASSVGQGPYNEQFF.

V and J are TRBV7-9 and TRBJ2-1; 11 nucleotides line up with TRBD2. J lost 6 bases, V lost 4 bases, and 5 bases had no gene match. Germline assignment: CDR1 SEHNR and CDR2 FQNEAQ (reference sequence). The CDR3 length is 15 residues. DNA of the CDR3: TGTGCCAGCAGCTCTAGCGGGGGGAATGGCAATGAGCAGTTCTTC. It translates to CASSSSGGNGNEQFF.

This clone was counted only a few times. The chain employs TRBV7-9 and TRBJ1-5; possibly TRBD1 for D (6 bases). This CDR3 has 14 residues. The V end lost 3 bases, the J end lost 4 bases, and 10 bases lay between the germline ends. Germline V gene sequence: CDR1 SEHNR, CDR2 FQNEAQ (reference sequence). The CDR3 nucleotides read TGTGCCAGCAGCTTCGGACAGCCTAATCAGCCCCAGCATTTT. This translates into CASSFGQPNQPQHF.